The rows below give T cell receptor beta chains drawn from one sample of a study of T cell responses to AZD1222 COVID-19 vaccine. Measured with immunoSEQ multiplex PCR; TCRdb has only the in-frame clones, and not every one. The sample includes 140,000 or so clones, just over 85% of them seen just once. The starting material was peripheral blood, obtained 28 days after the second AZD1222 dose. These TCRs come from an adult who received the AZD1222 COVID-19 vaccine. CDR3s include the opening cysteine and the closing phenylalanine or tryptophan. A D gene is named only where the DNA matches it firmly. Size is stated for part of the rows, as once, few or many counts, or as a class when the clone is expanded.

V	D	J	size	length	CDR3	DNA
TRBV20-1	-	TRBJ1-1	-	13	CSASAQGNTEAFF	TGCAGTGCTAGTGCACAGGGGAACACTGAAGCTTTCTTT
TRBV27	-	TRBJ1-2	-	16	CASSLSVRGANYGYTF	TGTGCCAGCAGTTTATCGGTTCGGGGAGCTAACTATGGCTACACCTTC
TRBV5-5	-	TRBJ1-6	-	17	CASSLSVRDFYNSPLHF	TGTGCCAGCAGCTTATCAGTACGGGACTTCTATAATTCACCCCTCCACTTT
TRBV10-3	TRBD2	TRBJ2-5	once	15	CAISEVTGGRETQYF	TGTGCCATCAGTGAGGTCACGGGGGGGAGGGAGACCCAGTACTTC
TRBV11-3	-	TRBJ2-1	-	12	CASSLEGNEQFF	TGTGCCAGCAGCTTAGAAGGGAATGAGCAGTTCTTC
TRBV6-6	TRBD1	TRBJ2-1	-	15	CASSYPGTAYNEQFF	TGTGCCAGCAGTTACCCCGGGACAGCTTACAATGAGCAGTTCTTC
TRBV27	-	TRBJ1-3	-	16	CASSRQREGTGNTIYF	TGTGCCAGCAGTCGACAAAGGGAGGGGACTGGAAACACCATATATTTT
TRBV24-1	-	TRBJ2-1	once	13	CATSGVDYNEQFF	TGTGCCACCAGTGGTGTGGACTACAATGAGCAGTTCTTC
TRBV10-3	-	TRBJ1-4	-	13	CAIGGEANEKLFF	TGTGCCATCGGGGGGGAAGCTAATGAAAAACTGTTTTTT
TRBV10-3	-	TRBJ1-6	-	13	CAISEFIGSPLHF	TGTGCCATCAGTGAGTTTATAGGTTCACCCCTCCACTTT
TRBV5-1	TRBD2	TRBJ2-2	-	17	CASSYRVAGGNTGELFF	TGCGCCAGCTCGTATCGGGTAGCGGGAGGGAACACCGGGGAGCTGTTTTTT
TRBV6-4	TRBD1	TRBJ2-7	-	15	CASSDSTGKPYEQYF	TGTGCCAGCAGTGACTCGACAGGGAAGCCCTACGAGCAGTACTTC
TRBV19	-	TRBJ1-6	-	13	CATKTAYNSPLHF	TGTGCCACCAAGACAGCGTATAATTCACCCCTCCACTTT
TRBV3-1/TRBV3-2	-	TRBJ1-6	-	15	CASSQESGPNSPLHF	TGTGCCAGCAGCCAAGAGTCGGGACCGAATTCACCCCTCCACTTT
TRBV5-1	TRBD2	TRBJ2-5	-	15	CASSLVGLAEETQYF	TGCGCCAGCAGCTTGGTCGGACTAGCGGAAGAGACCCAGTACTTC
TRBV28	TRBD1	TRBJ1-1	-	15	CASYSLGTVNTEAFF	TGTGCCAGCTATAGCTTAGGGACAGTGAACACTGAAGCTTTCTTT
TRBV30	-	TRBJ1-1	-	10	CAWGSGTAFF	TGTGCCTGGGGGTCGGGTACGGCTTTCTTT
TRBV9	-	TRBJ2-7	once	15	CASSPPGRSSYEQYF	TGTGCCAGCAGCCCCCCCGGCAGGAGCTCCTACGAGCAGTACTTC
TRBV7-9	-	TRBJ1-5	-	15	CASSSQRDPNQPQHF	TGTGCCAGCAGCTCCCAGCGGGACCCCAATCAGCCCCAGCATTTT
TRBV3-1/TRBV3-2	TRBD2	TRBJ2-5	-	16	CASSPLAGNGEETQYF	TGTGCCAGCAGCCCACTAGCGGGGAATGGGGAGGAGACCCAGTACTTC
TRBV3-1/TRBV3-2	TRBD1	TRBJ2-7	-	15	CASSHRGQEDYEQYF	TGTGCCAGCAGCCATAGGGGACAGGAGGATTACGAGCAGTACTTC
TRBV5-6	TRBD1	TRBJ1-1	once	15	CASSSPGQGNTEAFF	TGTGCCAGCAGCTCACCGGGACAGGGGAACACTGAAGCTTTCTTT
TRBV2	TRBD1	TRBJ2-7	-	12	CASRFLGDRPYF	TGTGCCAGCAGGTTTCTCGGGGACAGACCTTACTTC
TRBV6-6	TRBD2	TRBJ2-7	once	14	CASSRRTSADEQYF	TGTGCCAGCAGCCGCCGGACTAGCGCTGACGAGCAGTACTTC
TRBV3-1/TRBV3-2	-	TRBJ2-3	-	13	CASSQPGADTQYF	TGTGCCAGCAGCCAACCGGGGGCGGATACGCAGTATTTT
TRBV20-1	-	TRBJ1-2	-	11	CSARDTGGYTF	TGCAGTGCTAGAGATACTGGTGGCTACACCTTC
TRBV5-1	-	TRBJ2-5	few	16	CASSFTSGSEVETQYF	TGCGCCAGCAGCTTCACGTCGGGTTCGGAGGTGGAGACCCAGTACTTC
TRBV29-1	TRBD2	TRBJ2-3	-	16	CSVVSGEGQSTDTQYF	TGCAGCGTTGTTTCGGGGGAGGGCCAGAGCACAGATACGCAGTATTTT
TRBV7-8	-	TRBJ1-1	-	15	CASSTPGTMNTEAFF	TGTGCCAGCAGCACCCCCGGGACAATGAACACTGAAGCTTTCTTT
TRBV19	-	TRBJ1-1	-	14	CASSIKSRTSEAFF	TGTGCCAGTAGTATAAAATCCCGTACATCAGAAGCTTTCTTT
TRBV4-1	-	TRBJ2-1	-	16	CASSQNSRVSYNEQFF	TGCGCCAGCAGCCAGAATAGCAGGGTGAGCTACAATGAGCAGTTCTTC
TRBV19	TRBD1	TRBJ1-5	-	14	CASSLDRGNQPQHF	TGTGCCAGTAGTCTTGACAGGGGGAATCAGCCCCAGCATTTT
TRBV10-3	-	TRBJ1-2	-	13	CAISDGGFYGYTF	TGTGCCATCAGTGATGGGGGGTTCTATGGCTACACCTTC
TRBV5-6	TRBD1	TRBJ1-2	-	13	CASSLGQGGGYTF	TGTGCCAGCAGCTTGGGACAGGGGGGTGGCTACACCTTC
TRBV7-2	TRBD2	TRBJ2-3	-	15	CASRASGGSTDTQYF	TGTGCCAGCAGAGCTAGCGGGGGAAGCACAGATACGCAGTATTTT
TRBV6-5	-	TRBJ2-7	once	15	CASSYERGAAWEQYF	TGTGCCAGCAGTTACGAAAGGGGGGCGGCCTGGGAGCAGTACTTC
TRBV7-9	TRBD1	TRBJ2-3	-	17	CASSPLRTGLMTDTQYF	TGTGCCAGCAGCCCCCTCCGGACAGGCCTTATGACAGATACGCAGTATTTT
TRBV27	-	TRBJ1-2	-	13	CASSFQDGYGYTF	TGTGCCAGCAGTTTCCAGGACGGGTATGGCTACACCTTC
TRBV9	-	TRBJ2-5	once	16	CASSAGIGGAQETQYF	TGTGCCAGCAGCGCCGGGATCGGCGGGGCACAAGAGACCCAGTACTTC
TRBV7-2	-	TRBJ2-1	-	11	CASSLAGVRFF	TGTGCCAGCAGCTTAGCAGGGGTAAGGTTCTTC
TRBV23-1	-	TRBJ2-1	-	17	CASSQSWRGGSYNEQFF	TGCGCCAGCAGTCAATCGTGGCGAGGGGGCTCCTACAATGAGCAGTTCTTC
TRBV6-5	TRBD1	TRBJ1-2	-	15	CASSSPSGQGGGYTF	TGTGCCAGCAGTTCCCCCTCGGGACAGGGAGGCGGCTACACCTTC
TRBV2	-	TRBJ2-3	once	15	CASSDSGPARDTQYF	TGTGCCAGCAGTGATTCCGGACCGGCACGAGATACGCAGTATTTT
TRBV11-2	TRBD1	TRBJ1-4	-	12	CASSLNPGQVFF	TGTGCCAGCAGCTTAAATCCGGGACAGGTTTTTTTT
TRBV4-2	-	TRBJ1-2	-	17	CASSQDLSGGYDYGYTF	TGTGCCAGCAGCCAAGATTTATCCGGGGGCTATGACTATGGCTACACCTTC
TRBV18	-	TRBJ2-5	-	13	CASSPGVQETQYF	TGTGCCAGCTCACCCGGGGTCCAAGAGACCCAGTACTTC
TRBV9	-	TRBJ1-1	-	15	CASSARGVGNTEAFF	TGTGCCAGCAGCGCTCGAGGGGTGGGAAACACTGAAGCTTTCTTT